A selection of T cell receptor beta chains follows, all from one sample in a study of shared clonotypes between healthy human individuals. Data came from immunoSEQ multiplex PCR; TCRdb stores just in-frame clones and leaves some out. The sample yields 550,000 to 850,000 clones, under 80% seen once. Sequencing was performed on memory CD4+ T cells sorted from blood. The receptors were gathered from a woman aged 30 to 39 in good health. Both conserved end residues are trimmed from each CDR3.

TRBV7-9	ASSLTGTGVEQY
TRBV5-5	ASSLRFTPGNYQPQH
TRBV4-1	ASSQVGKNTGELF
TRBV28	ASSSGYSYEQY
TRBV28	ASSSRTSYEQY
TRBV10-3	AISPGLAGPEQF
TRBV23-1	ASRDRANTEAF
TRBV2	ASMGSYYGYT
TRBV30	AWSVGLAGTDTQY
TRBV27	ASSPRLAVSAGELF
TRBV5-1	ASSPGAGGEGPTNEKLF
TRBV27	ASSSYEGQIYGYT
TRBV5-1	ASSLGRERGDIQY
TRBV19	ASSITQGTGELF
TRBV6-1	ASSAWGTGSTGELF
TRBV9	ASSVAAGAGGLDEQF